Listed below are T cell receptor beta chains from one sample, sequenced in a study of T cells in Graves' hyperthyroidism and ophthalmopathy. MiXCR, run by TCRdb on the multiplex PCR reads, gives a single entry per CDR3 protein. The sample includes over 300,000 distinct CDR3 sequences, about 15% of them seen just once. Sequenced: blood. These receptors were taken from a woman in her fifties or sixties with Graves' hyperthyroidism. CDR3s include the opening cysteine and the closing phenylalanine or tryptophan. Each record gives: D gene, V gene, clone size, J gene, CDR3 protein, CDR3 DNA. The D gene is left open where the match is weak. Part of the rows lack a size; the others show once, few, many or a class for expanded clones.

TRBD1	TRBV2	NA	TRBJ2-3	CASSSILGQGGAESSTNTQYF	TGTGCCAGCAGTTCTATACTGGGACAGGGAGGAGCGGAATCTAGCACAAATACGCAGTATTTT
TRBD1	TRBV2	many	TRBJ2-5	CASRDGTGKETQYF	TGTGCCAGCAGAGATGGGACAGGGAAGGAGACCCAGTACTTC
NA	TRBV3-1	many	TRBJ2-7	CASSPGLRYEQYF	TGTGCCAGCAGCCCGGGACTGCGCTACGAGCAGTACTTC
NA	TRBV4-1	many	TRBJ2-3	CASSRYLGDTQYF	TGCGCCAGCAGCCGATATCTGGGGGATACGCAGTATTTT
NA	TRBV12-3/TRBV12-4	many	TRBJ2-1	CASSLAQGANEQFF	TGTGCCAGCAGTTTAGCGCAGGGTGCCAATGAGCAGTTCTTC
NA	TRBV5-1	many	TRBJ1-2	CASSPSAGRNYGYTF	TGCGCCAGCAGCCCCTCCGCAGGTCGGAACTATGGCTACACCTTC
TRBD2	TRBV20-1	NA	TRBJ2-3	CSGRERGSDTQYF	TGCAGCGGGCGGGAGCGGGGGTCAGATACGCAGTATTTT
NA	TRBV29-1	many	TRBJ2-7	CSVVDEQYF	TGCAGCGTTGTGGACGAGCAGTACTTC
NA	TRBV27	NA	TRBJ1-1	CASSLGGYQNAFF	TGTGCCAGCAGTTTGGGGGGCTACCAGAACGCTTTCTTT
NA	TRBV6-1	many	TRBJ2-3	CASPPNSAGTDTQYF	TGTGCCAGCCCACCTAACAGCGCCGGGACAGATACGCAGTATTTT
TRBD1	TRBV11-2	many	TRBJ2-7	CASSLSGQSSYEQYF	TGTGCCAGCAGCTTATCGGGACAGAGCTCCTACGAGCAGTACTTC
TRBD1	TRBV2	many	TRBJ1-6	CASSGQGRNSPLHF	TGTGCCAGCAGTGGACAGGGGAGAAATTCACCCCTCCACTTT
TRBD1	TRBV11-2	many	TRBJ2-5	CASSLGKTGFGETQYF	TGTGCCAGCAGCTTAGGAAAGACAGGGTTTGGGGAGACCCAGTACTTC
TRBD2	TRBV7-8	many	TRBJ2-1	CASSSPPSGYNEQFF	TGTGCCAGCAGCTCCCCTCCTAGCGGCTACAATGAGCAGTTCTTC
NA	TRBV24-1	NA	TRBJ2-3	CATAGTADTQYF	TGTGCCACCGCCGGGACTGCAGATACGCAGTATTTT
NA	TRBV9	NA	TRBJ2-3	CASSERGHSTDTQYF	TGTGCCAGCAGCGAGAGGGGTCATAGCACAGATACGCAGTATTTT
NA	TRBV5-6	few	TRBJ2-1	CASSSTSRTYNEQFF	TGTGCCAGCAGCTCGACTAGTCGAACCTACAATGAGCAGTTCTTC
TRBD2	TRBV6-5	NA	TRBJ2-5	CASSYSDSGDQETQYF	TGTGCCAGCAGTTACTCGGATAGCGGGGATCAAGAGACCCAGTACTTC